This TCR beta chain was profiled in a study of cytotoxic CD8 clonotypes in ibrutinib-treated CLL. Study details: Partial responses totalled approximately 25 and complete responses 2; after median approximately 62 months, approximately 15 remained remitted and roughly twelve progressed. Response samples were taken after a median of approximately 12 months on treatment, range 6 to 36.

Points on this clone: The antigen is not known.

Method: immunoSEQ multiplex PCR; TCRdb's copy keeps in-frame clones and lacks some. Here the sample spans some 150,000 clones, around 76% being singletons. Broader study findings: Baseline values of clonality outstripped age-matched healthy donors and followed circulating CD8+ T-cell counts.

The CDR3 is 19 residues long. The chain uses TRBV21-1 and TRBJ1-2; the table calls TRBD1, which could not be checked here. TRBV21-1 is a listed pseudogene. This clonotype was obtained from a human donor with chronic lymphocytic leukemia. The sample in question was PBMCs, obtained after 24 months of ibrutinib treatment. CDR3 in amino acids: CASSRLTRDRGPPTRGYTF. Written as DNA, the CDR3 is TGTGCCAGCAGCAGACTGACCCGGGACAGGGGGCCCCCTACAAGGGGCTACACCTTC.